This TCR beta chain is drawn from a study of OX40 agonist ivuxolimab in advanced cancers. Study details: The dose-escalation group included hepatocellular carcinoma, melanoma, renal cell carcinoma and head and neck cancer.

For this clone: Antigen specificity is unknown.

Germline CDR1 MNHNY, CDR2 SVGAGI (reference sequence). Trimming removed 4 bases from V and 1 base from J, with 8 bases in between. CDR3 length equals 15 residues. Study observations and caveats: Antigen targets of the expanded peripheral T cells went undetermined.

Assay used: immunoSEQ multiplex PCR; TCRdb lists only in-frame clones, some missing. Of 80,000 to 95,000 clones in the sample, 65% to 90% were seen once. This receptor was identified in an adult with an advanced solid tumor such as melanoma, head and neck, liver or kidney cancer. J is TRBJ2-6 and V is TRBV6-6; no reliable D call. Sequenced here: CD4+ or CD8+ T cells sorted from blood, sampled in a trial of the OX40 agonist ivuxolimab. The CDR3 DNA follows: TGTGCCAGCAGTTTACCATCATCTGGGGCCAACGTCCTGACTTTC. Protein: CASSLPSSGANVLTF.